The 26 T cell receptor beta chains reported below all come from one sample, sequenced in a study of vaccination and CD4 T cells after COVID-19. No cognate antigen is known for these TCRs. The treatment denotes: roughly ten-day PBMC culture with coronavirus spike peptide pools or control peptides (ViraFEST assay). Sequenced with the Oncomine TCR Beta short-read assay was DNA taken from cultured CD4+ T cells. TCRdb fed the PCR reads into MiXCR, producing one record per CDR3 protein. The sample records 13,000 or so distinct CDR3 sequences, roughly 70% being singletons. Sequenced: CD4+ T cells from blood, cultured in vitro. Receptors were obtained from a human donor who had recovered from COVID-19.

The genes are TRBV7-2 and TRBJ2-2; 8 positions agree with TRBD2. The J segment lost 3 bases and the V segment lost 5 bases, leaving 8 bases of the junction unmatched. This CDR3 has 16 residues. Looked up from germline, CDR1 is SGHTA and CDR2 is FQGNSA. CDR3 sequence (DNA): TGTGCCAGCAGCGATAGAGCGGGAGCCTACACCGGGGAGCTGTTTTTT. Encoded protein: CASSDRAGAYTGELFF.

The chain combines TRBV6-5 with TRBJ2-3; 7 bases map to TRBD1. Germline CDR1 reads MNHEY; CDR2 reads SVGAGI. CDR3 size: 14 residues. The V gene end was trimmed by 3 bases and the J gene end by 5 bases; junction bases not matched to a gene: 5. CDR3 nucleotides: TGTGCCAGCAGTTATCTCTCAGGGGGAGATACGCAGTATTTT. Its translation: CASSYLSGGDTQYF.

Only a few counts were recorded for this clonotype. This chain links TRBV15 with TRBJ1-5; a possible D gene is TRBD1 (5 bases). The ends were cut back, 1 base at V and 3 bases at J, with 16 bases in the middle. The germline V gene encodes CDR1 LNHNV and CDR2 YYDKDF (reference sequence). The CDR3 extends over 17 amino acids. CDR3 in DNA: TGTGCCACCAGCAGAGCACTGGGGGGAGTCGTCAATCAGCCCCAGCATTTT. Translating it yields CATSRALGGVVNQPQHF.

The CDR3 DNA reads as TGTGCCAGCACGTCGGGGGTCTACGAGCAGTACTTC. It yields the protein CASTSGVYEQYF. V and J are TRBV28 and TRBJ2-7, with D perhaps matching TRBD2 (6 bases). This CDR3 is 12 amino acids long. Per the germline V gene, CDR1 is MDHEN and CDR2 is SYDVKM. Between the trimmed V and J ends, which lost 7 bases and 3 bases, there was a span of 10 bases. Full variable domain (outside the CDR3, taken from reference TRBV28 and TRBJ2-7): DVKVTQSSRYLVKRTGEKVFLECVQDMDHENMFWYRQDPGLGLRLIYFSYDVKMKEKGDIPEGYSVSREKKERFSLILESASTNQTSMYLCASTSGVYEQYFGPGTRLTVT.

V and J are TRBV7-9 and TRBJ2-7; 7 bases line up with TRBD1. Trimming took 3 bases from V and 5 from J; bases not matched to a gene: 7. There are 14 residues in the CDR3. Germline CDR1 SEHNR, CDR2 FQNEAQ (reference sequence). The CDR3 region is CASSFEGGSHEQYF. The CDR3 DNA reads TGTGCCAGCAGCTTTGAAGGGGGCAGCCACGAGCAGTACTTC.

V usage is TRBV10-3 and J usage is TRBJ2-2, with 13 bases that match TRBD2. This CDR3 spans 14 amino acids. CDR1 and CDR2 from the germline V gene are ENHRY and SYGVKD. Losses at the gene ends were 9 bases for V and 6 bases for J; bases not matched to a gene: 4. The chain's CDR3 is CAMGGLAGSGELFF. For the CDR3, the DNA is TGTGCCATGGGGGGACTAGCGGGATCCGGGGAGCTGTTTTTT.

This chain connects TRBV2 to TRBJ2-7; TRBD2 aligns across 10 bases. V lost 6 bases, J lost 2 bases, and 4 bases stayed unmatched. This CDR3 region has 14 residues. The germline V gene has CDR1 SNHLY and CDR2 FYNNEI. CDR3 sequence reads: CASRGLARTYEQYF. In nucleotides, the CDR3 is TGTGCCAGCAGGGGACTAGCGCGGACCTACGAGCAGTACTTC.

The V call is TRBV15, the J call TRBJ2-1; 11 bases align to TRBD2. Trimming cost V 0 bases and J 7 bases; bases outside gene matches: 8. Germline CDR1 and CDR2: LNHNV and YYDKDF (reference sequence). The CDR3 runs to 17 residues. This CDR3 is CATSRDIATSGSNEQFF. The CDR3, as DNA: TGTGCCACCAGCAGAGATATCGCAACTAGCGGGAGTAATGAGCAGTTCTTC.

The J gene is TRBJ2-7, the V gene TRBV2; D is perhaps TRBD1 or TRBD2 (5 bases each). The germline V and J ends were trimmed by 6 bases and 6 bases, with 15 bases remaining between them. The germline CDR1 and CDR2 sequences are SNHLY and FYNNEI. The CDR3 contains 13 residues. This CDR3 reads CASRGVAGFEQYF. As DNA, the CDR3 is TGTGCCAGCAGGGGGGTGGCAGGCTTCGAGCAGTACTTC.

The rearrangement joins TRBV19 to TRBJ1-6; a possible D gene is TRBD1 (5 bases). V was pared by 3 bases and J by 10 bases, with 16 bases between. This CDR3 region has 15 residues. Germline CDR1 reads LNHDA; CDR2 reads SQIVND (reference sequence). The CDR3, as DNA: TGTGCCAGTAGTATGGTCGGCCCCGGGGGGTCACCCCTCCACTTT. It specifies CASSMVGPGGSPLHF.

The CDR3 loop reads CASSVPPQPQHF. In nucleotides, the CDR3 is TGTGCCAGCAGTGTCCCCCCTCAGCCCCAGCATTTT. This chain joins TRBV28 and TRBJ1-5, with no clear D. Germline V gene lookup returns CDR1 MDHEN and CDR2 SYDVKM. Trimming shortened V by 5 bases and J by 6 bases, and 8 bases separated the two germline ends. The CDR3 runs to 12 residues.

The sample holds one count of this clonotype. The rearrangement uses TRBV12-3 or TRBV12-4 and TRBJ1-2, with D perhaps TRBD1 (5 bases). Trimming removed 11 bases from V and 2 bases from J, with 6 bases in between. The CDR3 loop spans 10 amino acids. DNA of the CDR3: TGTGCCGCAGGGAACTATGGCTACACCTTC. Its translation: CAAGNYGYTF.

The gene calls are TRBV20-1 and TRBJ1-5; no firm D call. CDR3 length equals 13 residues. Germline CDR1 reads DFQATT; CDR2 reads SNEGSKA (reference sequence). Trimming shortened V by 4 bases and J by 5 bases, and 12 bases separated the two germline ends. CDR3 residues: CSAILGIYQPQHF. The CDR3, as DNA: TGCAGTGCTATTTTAGGGATCTATCAGCCCCAGCATTTT.

The CDR3 loop reads CSAREANTGELFF. The DNA for the CDR3 is TGCAGTGCGCGGGAAGCGAACACCGGGGAGCTGTTTTTT. The chain is built from TRBV20-1 and TRBJ2-2, with D maybe TRBD2 (6 bases). The CDR3 consists of 13 residues. Germline CDR1 DFQATT, CDR2 SNEGSKA (reference sequence). With 6 bases removed from V and 0 bases from J, the gap between germline ends came to 8 bases.

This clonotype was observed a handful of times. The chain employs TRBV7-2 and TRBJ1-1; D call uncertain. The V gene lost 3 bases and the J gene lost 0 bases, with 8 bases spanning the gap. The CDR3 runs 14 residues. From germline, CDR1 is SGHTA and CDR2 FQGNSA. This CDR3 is CASSFGPLNTEAFF. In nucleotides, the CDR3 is TGTGCCAGCAGCTTTGGACCGTTGAACACTGAAGCTTTCTTT.

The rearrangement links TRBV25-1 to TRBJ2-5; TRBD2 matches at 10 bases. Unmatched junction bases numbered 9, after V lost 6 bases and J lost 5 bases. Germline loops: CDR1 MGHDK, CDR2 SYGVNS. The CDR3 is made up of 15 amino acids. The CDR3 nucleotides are TGTGCCAGCAGCTCAACCGGGACTAGCGTGGAGACCCAGTACTTC. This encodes CASSSTGTSVETQYF.

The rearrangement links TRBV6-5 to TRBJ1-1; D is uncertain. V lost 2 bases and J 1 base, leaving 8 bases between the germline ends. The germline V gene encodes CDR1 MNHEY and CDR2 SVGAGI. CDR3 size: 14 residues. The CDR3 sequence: CASSYLWRNTEAFF. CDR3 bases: TGTGCCAGCAGTTACCTATGGAGGAACACTGAAGCTTTCTTT.

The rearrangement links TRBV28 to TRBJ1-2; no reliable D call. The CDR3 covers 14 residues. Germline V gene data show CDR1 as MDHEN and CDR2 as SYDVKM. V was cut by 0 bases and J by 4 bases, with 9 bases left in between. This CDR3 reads CASSLWAASYGYTF. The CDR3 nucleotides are TGTGCCAGCAGTTTATGGGCTGCCAGCTATGGCTACACCTTC.

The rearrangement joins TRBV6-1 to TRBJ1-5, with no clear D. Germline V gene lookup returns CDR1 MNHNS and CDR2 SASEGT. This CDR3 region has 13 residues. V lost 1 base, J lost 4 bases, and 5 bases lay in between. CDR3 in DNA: TGTGCCAGCAGTGAAGTTAGGAATCAGCCCCAGCATTTT. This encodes CASSEVRNQPQHF.

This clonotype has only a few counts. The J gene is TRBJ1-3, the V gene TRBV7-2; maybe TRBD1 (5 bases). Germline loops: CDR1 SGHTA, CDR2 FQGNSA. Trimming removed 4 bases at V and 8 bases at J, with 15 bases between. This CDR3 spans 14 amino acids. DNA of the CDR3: TGTGCCAGCAGCTCCCACGCGGGGGGGGACACCATATATTTT. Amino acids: CASSSHAGGDTIYF.

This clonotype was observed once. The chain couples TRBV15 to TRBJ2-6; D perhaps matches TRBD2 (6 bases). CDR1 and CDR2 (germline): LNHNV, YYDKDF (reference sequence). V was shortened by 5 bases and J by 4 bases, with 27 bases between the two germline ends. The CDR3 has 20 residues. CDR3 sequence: CATSAKPGVLTASGANVLTF. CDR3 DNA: TGTGCCACCAGCGCTAAGCCGGGAGTTCTTACCGCCTCCGGGGCCAACGTCCTGACTTTC.

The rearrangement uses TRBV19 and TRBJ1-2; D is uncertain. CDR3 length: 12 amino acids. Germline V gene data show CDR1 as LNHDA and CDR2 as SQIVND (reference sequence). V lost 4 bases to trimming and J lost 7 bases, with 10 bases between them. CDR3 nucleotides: TGTGCCAGTAGTAGTACGGACCGTGGCTACACCTTC. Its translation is CASSSTDRGYTF.

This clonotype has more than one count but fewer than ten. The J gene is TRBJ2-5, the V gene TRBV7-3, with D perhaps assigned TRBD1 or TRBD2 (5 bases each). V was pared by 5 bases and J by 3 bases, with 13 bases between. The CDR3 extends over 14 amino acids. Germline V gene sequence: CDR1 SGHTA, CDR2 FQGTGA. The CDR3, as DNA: TGTGCCAGCAGCCTCTCGGGACGTAAAGAGACCCAGTACTTC. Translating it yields CASSLSGRKETQYF.

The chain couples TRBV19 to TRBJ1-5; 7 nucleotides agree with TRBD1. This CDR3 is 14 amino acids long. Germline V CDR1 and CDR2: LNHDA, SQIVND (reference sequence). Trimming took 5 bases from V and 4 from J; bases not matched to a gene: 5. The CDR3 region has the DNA TGTGCCAGTAGTTTCGACAGGGCAAATCAGCCCCAGCATTTT. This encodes CASSFDRANQPQHF.

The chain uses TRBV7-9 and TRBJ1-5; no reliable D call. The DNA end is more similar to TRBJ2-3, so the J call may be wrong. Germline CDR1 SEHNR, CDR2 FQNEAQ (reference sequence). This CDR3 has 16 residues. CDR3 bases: TGTGCCAGCAGCTGCCCATCCAGGCTTAGCAATCAGCCCCAGTATTTT. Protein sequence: CASSCPSRLSNQPQYF.

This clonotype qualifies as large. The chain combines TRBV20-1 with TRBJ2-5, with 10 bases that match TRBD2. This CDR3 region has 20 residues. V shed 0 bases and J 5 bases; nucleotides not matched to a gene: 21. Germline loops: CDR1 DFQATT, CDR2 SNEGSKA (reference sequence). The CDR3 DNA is TGCAGTGCTAGAGATCCTTCTTCTGCAGCGGGAGGGCCTAGGCTTGAGACCCAGTACTTC. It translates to CSARDPSSAAGGPRLETQYF.